The clone carrying this T cell receptor beta chain was counted ten times or more. Germline V lookup: CDR1 SEHNR, CDR2 FQNEAQ (reference sequence). The germline V and J ends were trimmed by 0 bases and 8 bases, with 13 bases remaining between them. The CDR3 loop spans 15 amino acids. This specimen belongs to a study of identical twins. TCRdb re-called the 5' RACE reads through MiXCR, storing one row per CDR3 protein. The repertoire holds fewer than 650,000 distinct CDR3 sequences, with around 7.4% as singletons. These data were also reused for a study on yellow fever vaccine responses in identical twins.

Sequencing was done on a sample of PBMCs. This receptor was taken from a woman aged 18-35 years in good health. The rearrangement links TRBV7-9 to TRBJ1-4, with a tentative D call TRBD1 (5 bases). As DNA, the CDR3 is TGTGCCAGCAGCTTAGCATTGGGGGAGAGGGAAAAACTGTTTTTT. It specifies CASSLALGEREKLFF.